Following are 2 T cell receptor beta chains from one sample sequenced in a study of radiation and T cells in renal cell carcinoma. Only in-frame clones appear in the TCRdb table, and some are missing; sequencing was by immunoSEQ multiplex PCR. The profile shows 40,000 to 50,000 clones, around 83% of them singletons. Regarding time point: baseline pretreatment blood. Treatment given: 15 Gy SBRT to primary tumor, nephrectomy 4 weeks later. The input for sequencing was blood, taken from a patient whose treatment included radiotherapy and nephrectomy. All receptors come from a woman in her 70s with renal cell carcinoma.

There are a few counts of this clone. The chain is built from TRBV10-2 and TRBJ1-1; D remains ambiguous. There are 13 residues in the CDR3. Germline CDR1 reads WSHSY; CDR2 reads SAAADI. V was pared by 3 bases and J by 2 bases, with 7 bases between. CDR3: CASSDLSNTEAFF. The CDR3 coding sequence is TGCGCCAGCAGTGATTTGTCTAACACTGAAGCTTTCTTT.

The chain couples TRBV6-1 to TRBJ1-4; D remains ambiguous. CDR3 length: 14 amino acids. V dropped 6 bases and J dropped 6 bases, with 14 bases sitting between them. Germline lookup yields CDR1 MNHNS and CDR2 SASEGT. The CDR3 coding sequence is TGTGCCAGCAGGACGACTGGGCCGGATGAAAAACTGTTTTTT. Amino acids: CASRTTGPDEKLFF.